Following are 14 T cell receptor beta chains from one sample sequenced in a study of cytomegalovirus exposure and HLA in healthy donors. Primers for the PCR totalled 60 Vbeta and 13 Jbeta. Using immunoSEQ multiplex PCR, the repertoire was profiled, and TCRdb retains in-frame clones only, with some absent. Of about 110,000 clones listed, 81% are singletons. The specimen was PBMCs. The receptors were gathered from a woman in her twenties or thirties in good health and CMV-seronegative.

This clone is categorized as medium-sized. The chain carries TRBV6-6 and TRBJ2-7, with D uncertain. Trimming removed 6 bases from V and 3 bases from J, with 15 bases in between. The CDR3 covers 14 residues. CDR1 is MNHNY, CDR2 SVGAGI, per germline (reference sequence). CDR3 DNA: TGTGCCAGCAGCATCACAAGTATCAACTACGAGCAGTACTTC. Its protein product is CASSITSINYEQYF.

This chain uses TRBV2 with TRBJ2-2, with 10 bases aligning to TRBD2. Germline CDR1 reads SNHLY; CDR2 reads FYNNEI. V lost 7 bases and J lost 4; bases outside the gene matches: 6. The CDR3 sequence is 15 residues long. This CDR3 reads CASTLAGAGTGELFF. The CDR3, as DNA: TGTGCCAGCACCCTAGCGGGAGCAGGCACCGGGGAGCTGTTTTTT.

V usage is TRBV28 and J usage is TRBJ2-1; 15 nucleotides align to TRBD2. This CDR3 contains 20 residues. Germline V gene lookup returns CDR1 MDHEN and CDR2 SYDVKM. The ends lost 4 bases at V and 0 bases at J; junction bases unmatched: 10. The CDR3 sequence: CASSSLGLAGGPSSYNEQFF. The CDR3 coding sequence is TGTGCCAGCAGTTCACTCGGACTAGCGGGAGGGCCAAGCTCCTACAATGAGCAGTTCTTC.

J is TRBJ2-5 and V is TRBV30; D remains unclear. The CDR3 consists of 12 residues. V was cut by 5 bases and J by 4 bases, with 11 bases left in between. Looked up from germline, CDR1 is GTSNPN and CDR2 is SVGIG (reference sequence). The CDR3 DNA reads as TGTGCCTGGGACACCTCGCGAGAGACCCAGTACTTC. Its translation: CAWDTSRETQYF.

The chain joins TRBV6-5 to TRBJ1-1; D may be TRBD1 (5 bases). Germline lookup yields CDR1 MNHEY and CDR2 SVGAGI. This CDR3 is 13 amino acids long. V lost 6 bases and J lost 5, with 13 bases in between. The CDR3 DNA reads as TGTGCCAGCAGCTACCAACAGGCAACTGAAGCTTTCTTT. Protein product: CASSYQQATEAFF.

This chain links TRBV5-1 with TRBJ2-7; maybe TRBD1 (5 bases). This CDR3 is built from 14 residues. Germline values: CDR1 SGHRS, CDR2 YFSETQ. V dropped 0 bases and J dropped 3 bases, with 10 bases sitting between them. As DNA, the CDR3 is TGCGCCAGCAGCTTGGAATTTGGACACTACGAGCAGTACTTC. The encoded protein is CASSLEFGHYEQYF.

The chain has TRBV27 and TRBJ2-2, with 10 bases fitting TRBD1. Per the germline V gene, CDR1 is MNHEY and CDR2 is SMNVEV (reference sequence). CDR3 length: 15 residues. The ends lost 10 bases at V and 5 bases at J; junction bases unmatched: 10. The CDR3 sequence is CATASGTGVTGELFF. The CDR3 DNA reads TGTGCCACAGCCTCGGGGACAGGGGTTACCGGGGAGCTGTTTTTT.

This rearrangement joins TRBV4-3 to TRBJ2-7; D not certain. Trimming left V 4 bases short and J 0 bases short, with 16 bases between. CDR3 size: 16 residues. Germline lookup yields CDR1 LGHNA and CDR2 YSLEER. For the CDR3, the DNA is TGCGCCAGCAGCCCCGACCTGGCGGCGAGCTCCTACGAGCAGTACTTC. Protein: CASSPDLAASSYEQYF.

The CDR3 sequence: CASSPGGSGGELFF. In DNA form, the CDR3 reads TGTGCCAGCAGCCCCGGGGGGTCGGGCGGGGAGCTGTTTTTT. The V and J genes are TRBV28 and TRBJ2-2, with 7 bases that match TRBD2. CDR1 MDHEN and CDR2 SYDVKM come from the germline V gene. V was pared by 6 bases and J by 7 bases, with 8 bases of the junction left unmatched. CDR3 length: 14 amino acids.

The J gene is TRBJ2-1, the V gene TRBV28, with TRBD1 matching over 7 bases. V lost 5 bases to trimming and J lost 2 bases; unmatched junction nucleotides: 12. The germline V gene has CDR1 MDHEN and CDR2 SYDVKM. The CDR3 extends over 17 amino acids. CDR3 bases: TGTGCCAGCAGTCCACGACAGGGATCCCCTGCCTACAATGAGCAGTTCTTC. This encodes CASSPRQGSPAYNEQFF.

This clone was seen more than once but under ten times. A read error may account for a junction end that differs from germline. Other DNA sequences in this sample translate to the same CDR3. This chain connects TRBV5-4 to TRBJ2-1; 9 bases map to TRBD2. The CDR3 runs 15 residues. The V gene's germline CDR1 is SGHNT and CDR2 YYREEE (reference sequence). This CDR3 is CASSLVAGGPNEQFF. CDR3 bases: TGCGCCAGCAGCTTGGTCGCGGGAGGGCCCAATGAGCAGTTCTTC.

The chain joins TRBV7-2 to TRBJ2-5, with D perhaps matching TRBD2 (5 bases). With 3 bases removed from V and 3 bases from J, the gap between germline ends came to 5 bases. The CDR3 spans 12 residues. Germline-derived CDR1 and CDR2 are SGHTA and FQGNSA. DNA of the CDR3: TGTGCCAGCAGCTTCGGGAAAGAGACCCAGTACTTC. Translating gives CASSFGKETQYF.

The chain has TRBV5-1 and TRBJ1-1; D call uncertain. CDR1 SGHRS and CDR2 YFSETQ come from the germline V gene. The CDR3 is 12 residues long. V lost 2 bases and J lost 4, with 6 bases in between. The CDR3 sequence: CASSFPSTEAFF. CDR3 bases: TGCGCCAGCAGCTTTCCCAGCACTGAAGCTTTCTTT.

The chain couples TRBV20-1 to TRBJ2-7, with D unresolved. The CDR3 is 11 residues long. Trimming pared 3 bases from V and 9 bases from J, leaving 12 bases between. Germline V CDR1 and CDR2: DFQATT, SNEGSKA (reference sequence). The CDR3 nucleotides read TGCAGTGCTAGTGCCGCCGGGTCGCAGTACTTC. Translated: CSASAAGSQYF.